Reported below is one T cell receptor beta chain. The antigen remains unidentified. This record comes from a study of CD8 T cells in ankylosing spondylitis. General study findings and limits: What appeared characteristic of ankylosing spondylitis blood was a TCR beta motif of 7 or 8 highly homologous variants. As reported, disease-linked clones showed significant enrichment in matched ankylosing spondylitis synovial fluid. The authors found the disease-linked clones to be CD8+ and relatively rare in peripheral blood.

Quantitative 5'-RACE was performed with molecular barcodes, and it yielded the TCR beta libraries. TCRdb recomputed calls from the 5' RACE reads with MiXCR, one row per CDR3 protein. The table shows about 230,000 distinct CDR3 sequences, with roughly 8.2% occurring only once. Sequencing was performed on blood, either unsorted or a sorted T cell fraction (not recorded which). The sequence was collected from a female donor with ankylosing spondylitis or in good health (not recorded which).

CDR3 coding DNA: TGTGCCAGCAGTCTGACAGTTACTATAGTCAAAAACATTCAGTACTTC. As protein: CASSLTVTIVKNIQYF. V gene TRBV27 combines with J gene TRBJ2-4, with TRBD1 as a possible D gene (5 bases). The CDR3 spans 16 residues. Germline V gene lookup returns CDR1 MNHEY and CDR2 SMNVEV (reference sequence). The V gene lost 5 bases and the J gene lost 3 bases, with 17 bases spanning the gap.